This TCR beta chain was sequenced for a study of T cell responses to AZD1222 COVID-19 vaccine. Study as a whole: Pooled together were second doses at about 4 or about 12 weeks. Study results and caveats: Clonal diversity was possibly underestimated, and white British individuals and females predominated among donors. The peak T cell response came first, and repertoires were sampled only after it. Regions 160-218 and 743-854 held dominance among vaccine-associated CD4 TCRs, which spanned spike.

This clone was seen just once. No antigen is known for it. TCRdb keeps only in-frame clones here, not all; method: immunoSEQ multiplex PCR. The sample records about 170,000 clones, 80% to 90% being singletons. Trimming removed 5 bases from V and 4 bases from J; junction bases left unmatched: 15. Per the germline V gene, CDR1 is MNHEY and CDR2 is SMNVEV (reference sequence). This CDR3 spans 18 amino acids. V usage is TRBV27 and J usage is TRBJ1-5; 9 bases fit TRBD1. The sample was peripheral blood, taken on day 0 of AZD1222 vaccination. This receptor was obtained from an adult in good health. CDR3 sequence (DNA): TGTGCCAGCAGTCAAACAGGGGGCCCAGGTGGGTTGAATCAGCCCCAGCATTTT. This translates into CASSQTGGPGGLNQPQHF.